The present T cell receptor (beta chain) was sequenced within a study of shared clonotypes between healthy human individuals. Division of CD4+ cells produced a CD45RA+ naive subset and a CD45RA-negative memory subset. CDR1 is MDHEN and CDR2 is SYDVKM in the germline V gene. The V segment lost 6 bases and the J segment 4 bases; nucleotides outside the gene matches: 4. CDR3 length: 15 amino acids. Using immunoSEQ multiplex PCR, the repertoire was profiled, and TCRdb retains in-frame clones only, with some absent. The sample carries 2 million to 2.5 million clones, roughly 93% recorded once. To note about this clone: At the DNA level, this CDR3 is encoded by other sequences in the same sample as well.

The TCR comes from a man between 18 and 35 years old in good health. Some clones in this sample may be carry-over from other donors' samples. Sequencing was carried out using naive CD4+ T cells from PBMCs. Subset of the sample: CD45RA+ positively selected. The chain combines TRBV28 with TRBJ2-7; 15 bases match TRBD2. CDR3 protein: CASSPGTSGRYEQYF. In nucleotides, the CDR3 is TGTGCCAGCAGCCCCGGGACTAGCGGGAGGTACGAGCAGTACTTC.